Here is one T cell receptor (beta chain) with its context. As yet, its antigen is unknown. The source of the sample is a study of T-cell memory formation after mild COVID-19. Study background: There were largely donor-specific TCR clusters. Study observations and caveats: Contracting CD4+ clones were located mainly in CM and EM, and CD8+ clones in EMRA.

V was clipped by 5 bases and J by 4 bases; unmatched bases: 3. The CDR3 length is 14 residues. The V gene's germline CDR1 is MNHEY and CDR2 SVGEGT. Each CDR3 protein gets one entry after TCRdb re-called the 5' RACE reads with MiXCR. In the table there are some 350,000 distinct CDR3 sequences, approximately 16% of which are singletons. The J gene is TRBJ2-1, the V gene TRBV6-2 or TRBV6-3; 9 bases agree with TRBD2. The sequencing input was PBMCs or a T cell subset sorted from them (not recorded which). The sequence derives from a man between 18 and 29 years old who had mild COVID-19 (a few samples of this study predate the infection). Cell type and time point are not known. CDR3 nucleotides: TGTGCCAGCAGTACAGCGGGGGGATACAATGAGCAGTTCTTC. It encodes CASSTAGGYNEQFF.